Each of the 4 T cell receptor beta chains below was sequenced from the same sample in a study of PD-1 blockade in classical Hodgkin lymphoma. Exposure to brentuximab vedotin varied, and each patient had relapsed following autologous stem cell transplantation. Sequencing was performed with immunoSEQ multiplex PCR; in TCRdb, only in-frame clones are kept and a portion is missing. The sample carries 90,000 to 130,000 clones, roughly nine tenths recorded once. The specimen comprised peripheral blood mononuclear cells (PBMCs), sampled before the second cycle of nivolumab. The receptors here all came from a human donor with classical Hodgkin lymphoma.

This chain connects TRBV5-6 to TRBJ1-1; tentatively, D is TRBD1 (5 bases). There are 14 residues in the CDR3. The V gene lost 4 bases and the J gene lost 1 base, with 11 bases spanning the gap. CDR1 and CDR2 from the germline V gene are SGHDT and YYEEEE. The CDR3 coding sequence is TGTGCCAGCAGCCTCCCTGACAGGAACACTGAAGCTTTCTTT. It translates to CASSLPDRNTEAFF.

The chain combines TRBV7-2 with TRBJ2-7; D not certain. V gave up 4 bases and J gave up 3 bases, with 10 bases separating them. The CDR3 has 13 residues. The germline V gene encodes CDR1 SGHTA and CDR2 FQGNSA. The CDR3 DNA reads as TGTGCCAGCAGCTATAACCCAAACTACGAGCAGTACTTC. This translates into CASSYNPNYEQYF.

The V and J genes are TRBV7-6 and TRBJ2-1; 8 nucleotides match TRBD2. Unmatched junction bases numbered 15, after V lost 5 bases and J lost 6 bases. CDR1 is SGHVS and CDR2 is FNYEAQ in the germline V gene. This CDR3 region has 17 residues. As DNA, the CDR3 is TGTGCCAGCAGCACCAAACCTAGCGGGTTACCCGTCAATGAGCAGTTCTTC. Amino acids: CASSTKPSGLPVNEQFF.

This chain connects TRBV10-2 to TRBJ2-7; D is uncertain. The germline V gene encodes CDR1 WSHSY and CDR2 SAAADI. V was shortened by 4 bases and J by 4 bases, with 8 bases between the two germline ends. The CDR3 runs 12 residues. CDR3 DNA: TGCGCCAGCAGTGTGCAGTTATACGAGCAGTACTTC. Its translation is CASSVQLYEQYF.